This entry lists 3 T cell receptor beta chains sequenced from one sample in a study of cytomegalovirus exposure and HLA in healthy donors. The study ran its PCR with 60 Vbeta and 13 Jbeta primers. Produced via immunoSEQ multiplex PCR; TCRdb's table is partial and in-frame only. This table has about 100,000 clones, approximately 74% appearing once. Input material: PBMCs. Source of these receptors: a woman between 40 and 55 years old in good health and CMV-seronegative.

This clone was picked up a small number of times. This chain connects TRBV6-6 to TRBJ1-1; perhaps TRBD1 as D (6 bases). The CDR3 spans 15 residues. V gave up 2 bases and J gave up 4 bases, with 14 bases separating them. CDR1 MNHNY and CDR2 SVGAGI come from the germline V gene (reference sequence). This CDR3 is CASSYPLGAGTEAFF. CDR3 sequence (DNA): TGTGCCAGCAGTTACCCTTTGGGGGCAGGCACTGAAGCTTTCTTT.

A word on this clone: Relative to the germline gene, one junction end is altered; a read error may explain this. This chain joins TRBV7-9 and TRBJ2-5, with D possibly matching TRBD2 (5 bases). From germline, CDR1 is SEHNR and CDR2 FQNEAQ (reference sequence). This CDR3 spans 15 amino acids. In nucleotides, the CDR3 is TGTTCCAGCAGCTTAGGAGTATCGGGACAAGAGACCCAGTACTTC. Translating gives CSSSLGVSGQETQYF.

This clone was detected only once. The CDR3 nucleotides read TGTGCCAGCAGCCCAGGGGGCCAGGGGCCCTCAGGGAAAACCGGGGAGCTGTTTTTT. It encodes CASSPGGQGPSGKTGELFF. The chain couples TRBV7-9 to TRBJ2-2, with 8 bases fitting TRBD1. Germline trimming cut 5 bases from V and 5 bases from J; bases unmatched to any gene: 19. Germline CDR1 SEHNR, CDR2 FQNEAQ (reference sequence). This CDR3 spans 19 amino acids.